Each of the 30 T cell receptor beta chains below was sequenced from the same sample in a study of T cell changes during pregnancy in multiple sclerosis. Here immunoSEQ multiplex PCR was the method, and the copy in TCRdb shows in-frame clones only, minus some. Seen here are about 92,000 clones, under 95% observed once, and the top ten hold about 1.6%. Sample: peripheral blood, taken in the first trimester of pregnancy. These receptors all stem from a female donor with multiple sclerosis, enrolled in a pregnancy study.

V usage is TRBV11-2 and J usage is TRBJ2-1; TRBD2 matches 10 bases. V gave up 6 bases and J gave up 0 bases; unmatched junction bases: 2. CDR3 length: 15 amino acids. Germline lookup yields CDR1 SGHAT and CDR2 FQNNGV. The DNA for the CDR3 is TGTGCCAGCAGTTCTAGCGGGAGCTCCTACAATGAGCAGTTCTTC. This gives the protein CASSSSGSSYNEQFF.

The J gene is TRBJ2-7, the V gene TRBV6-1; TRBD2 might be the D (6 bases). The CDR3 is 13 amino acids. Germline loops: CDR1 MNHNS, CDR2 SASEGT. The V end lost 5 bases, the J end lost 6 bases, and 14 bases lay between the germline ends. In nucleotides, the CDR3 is TGTGCCAGCAGTCCCACTAGCCGGGCCGAGCAGTACTTC. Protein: CASSPTSRAEQYF.

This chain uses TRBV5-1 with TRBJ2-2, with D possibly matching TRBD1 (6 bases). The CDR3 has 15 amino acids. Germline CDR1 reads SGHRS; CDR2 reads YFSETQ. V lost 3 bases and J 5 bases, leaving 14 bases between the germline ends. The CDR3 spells CASSWTGTKTGELFF. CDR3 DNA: TGCGCCAGCAGCTGGACCGGGACAAAGACCGGGGAGCTGTTTTTT. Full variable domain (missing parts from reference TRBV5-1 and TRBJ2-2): KAGVTQTPRYLIKTRGQQVTLSCSPISGHRSVSWYQQTPGQGLQFLFEYFSETQRNKGNFPGRFSGRQFSNSRSEMNVSTLELGDSALYLCASSWTGTKTGELFFGEGSRLTVL.

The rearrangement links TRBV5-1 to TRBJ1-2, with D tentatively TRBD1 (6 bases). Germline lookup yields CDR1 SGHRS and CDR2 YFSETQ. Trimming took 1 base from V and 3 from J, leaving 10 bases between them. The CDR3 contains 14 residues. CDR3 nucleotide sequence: TGCGCCAGCAGCTTGATTCCAGGGGACTATGGCTACACCTTC. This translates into CASSLIPGDYGYTF. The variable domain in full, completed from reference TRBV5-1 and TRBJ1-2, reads KAGVTQTPRYLIKTRGQQVTLSCSPISGHRSVSWYQQTPGQGLQFLFEYFSETQRNKGNFPGRFSGRQFSNSRSEMNVSTLELGDSALYLCASSLIPGDYGYTFGSGTRLTVV.

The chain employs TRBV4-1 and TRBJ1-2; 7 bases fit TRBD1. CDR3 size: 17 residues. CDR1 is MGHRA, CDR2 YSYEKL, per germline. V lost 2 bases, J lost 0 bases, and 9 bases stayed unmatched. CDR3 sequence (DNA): TGCGCCAGCAGCCAACCCACAGGGGCCCGAGCTAACTATGGCTACACCTTC. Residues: CASSQPTGARANYGYTF.

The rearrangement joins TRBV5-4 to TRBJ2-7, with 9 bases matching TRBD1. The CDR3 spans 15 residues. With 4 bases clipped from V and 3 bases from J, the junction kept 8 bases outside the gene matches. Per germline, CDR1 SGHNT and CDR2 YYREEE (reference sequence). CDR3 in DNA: TGTGCCAGCAGCCCGAACACAGGGGGCTTCTACGAGCAGTACTTC. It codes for CASSPNTGGFYEQYF.

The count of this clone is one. As DNA, the CDR3 is TGTGCCAGCAGCTTCCTAGCGGGAGGGAACAATGAGCAGTTCTTC. It translates to CASSFLAGGNNEQFF. The rearrangement joins TRBV7-9 to TRBJ2-1, with TRBD2 matching 12 bases. Germline V gives CDR1 SEHNR, CDR2 FQNEAQ (reference sequence). The CDR3 runs 15 residues. The V segment lost 3 bases and the J segment 5 bases; nucleotides outside the gene matches: 2.

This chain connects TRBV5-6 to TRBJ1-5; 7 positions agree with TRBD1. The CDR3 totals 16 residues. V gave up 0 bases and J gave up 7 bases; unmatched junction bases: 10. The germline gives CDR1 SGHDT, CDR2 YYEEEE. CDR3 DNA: TGTGCCAGCAGCTTGGACGACAGGGACGGTATCCAGCCCCAGCATTTT. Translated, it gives CASSLDDRDGIQPQHF. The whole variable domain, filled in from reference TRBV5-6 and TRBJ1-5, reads DAGVTQSPTHLIKTRGQQVTLRCSPKSGHDTVSWYQQALGQGPQFIFQYYEEEERQRGNFPDRFSGHQFPNYSSELNVNALLLGDSALYLCASSLDDRDGIQPQHFGDGTRLSIL.

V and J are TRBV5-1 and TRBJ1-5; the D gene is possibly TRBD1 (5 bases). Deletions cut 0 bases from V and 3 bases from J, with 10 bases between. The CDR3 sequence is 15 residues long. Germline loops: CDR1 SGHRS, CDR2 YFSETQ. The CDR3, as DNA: TGCGCCAGCAGCTTGGGGGGCCAGATCAATCAGCCCCAGCATTTT. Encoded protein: CASSLGGQINQPQHF.

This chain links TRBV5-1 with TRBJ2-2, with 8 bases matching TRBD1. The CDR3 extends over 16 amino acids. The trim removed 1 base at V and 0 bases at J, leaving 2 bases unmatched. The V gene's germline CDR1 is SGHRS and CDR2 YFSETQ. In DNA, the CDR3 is TGCGCCAGCAGCTTGACAGGGGGGTCGAACACCGGGGAGCTGTTTTTT. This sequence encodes CASSLTGGSNTGELFF.

The CDR3 loop reads CASSGPGQPQHF. The CDR3 DNA reads TGTGCCAGCAGTGGGCCAGGTCAGCCCCAGCATTTT. The rearrangement joins TRBV2 to TRBJ1-5, with no clear D. This CDR3 region has 12 residues. CDR1 and CDR2 (germline): SNHLY, FYNNEI. V dropped 4 bases and J dropped 6 bases, with 7 bases sitting between them.

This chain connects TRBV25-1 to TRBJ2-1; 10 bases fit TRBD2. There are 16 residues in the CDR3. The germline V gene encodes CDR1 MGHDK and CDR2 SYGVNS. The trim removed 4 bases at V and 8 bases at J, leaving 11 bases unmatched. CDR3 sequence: CASSGTSGLGGYEQFF. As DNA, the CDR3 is TGTGCCAGCAGTGGGACTAGCGGACTAGGGGGCTATGAGCAGTTCTTC.

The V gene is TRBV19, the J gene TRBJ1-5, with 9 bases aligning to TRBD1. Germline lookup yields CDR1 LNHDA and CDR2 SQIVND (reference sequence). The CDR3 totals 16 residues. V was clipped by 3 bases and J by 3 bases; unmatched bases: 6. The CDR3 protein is CASSMIGTGLNQPQHF. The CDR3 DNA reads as TGTGCCAGTAGTATGATAGGGACAGGGCTCAATCAGCCCCAGCATTTT.

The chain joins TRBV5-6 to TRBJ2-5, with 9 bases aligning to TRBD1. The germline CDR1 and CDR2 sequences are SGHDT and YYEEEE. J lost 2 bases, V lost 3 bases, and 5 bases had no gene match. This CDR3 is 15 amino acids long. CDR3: CASSYVGQGQETQYF. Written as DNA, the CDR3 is TGTGCCAGCAGCTATGTGGGACAGGGACAAGAGACCCAGTACTTC.

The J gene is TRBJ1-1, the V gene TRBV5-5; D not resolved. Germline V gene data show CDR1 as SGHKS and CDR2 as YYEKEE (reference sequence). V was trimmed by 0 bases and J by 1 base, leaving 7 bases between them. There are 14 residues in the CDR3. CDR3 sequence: CASSLEGRNTEAFF. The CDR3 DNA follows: TGTGCCAGCAGCTTGGAAGGGAGGAACACTGAAGCTTTCTTT. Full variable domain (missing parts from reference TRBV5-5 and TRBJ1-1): DAGVTQSPTHLIKTRGQQVTLRCSPISGHKSVSWYQQVLGQGPQFIFQYYEKEERGRGNFPDRFSARQFPNYSSELNVNALLLGDSALYLCASSLEGRNTEAFFGQGTRLTVV.

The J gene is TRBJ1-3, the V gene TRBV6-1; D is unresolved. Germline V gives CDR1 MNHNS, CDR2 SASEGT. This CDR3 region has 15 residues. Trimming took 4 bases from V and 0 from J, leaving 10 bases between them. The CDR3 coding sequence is TGTGCCAGCAGTGTGCAGGCAACCTCTGGAAACACCATATATTTT. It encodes CASSVQATSGNTIYF.

The CDR3 is CASRLLDSYSNQPQHF. In DNA form, the CDR3 reads TGTGCCAGCAGATTATTGGACAGCTATAGCAATCAGCCCCAGCATTTT. The V gene is TRBV6-4, the J gene TRBJ1-5; weak D call: TRBD1 (6 bases). Germline CDR1 reads MRHNA; CDR2 reads SNTAGT. The CDR3 has 16 residues. Trimming removed 6 bases from V and 0 bases from J, with 15 bases in between.

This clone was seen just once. The CDR3 bases are TGCGCCAGCAGCCCGGACTGGGGTGCAACTAATGAAAAACTGTTTTTT. It codes for CASSPDWGATNEKLFF. V is TRBV5-1 and J is TRBJ1-4, with D hard to call. Germline CDR1 reads SGHRS; CDR2 reads YFSETQ. The V gene lost 4 bases and the J gene lost 0 bases, with 13 bases spanning the gap. CDR3 length: 16 amino acids.

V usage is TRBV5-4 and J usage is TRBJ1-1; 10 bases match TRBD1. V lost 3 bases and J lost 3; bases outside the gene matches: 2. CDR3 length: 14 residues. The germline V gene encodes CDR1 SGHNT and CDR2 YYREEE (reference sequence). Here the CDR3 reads CASSYGTGDTEAFF. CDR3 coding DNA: TGTGCCAGCAGCTACGGGACAGGGGACACTGAAGCTTTCTTT.

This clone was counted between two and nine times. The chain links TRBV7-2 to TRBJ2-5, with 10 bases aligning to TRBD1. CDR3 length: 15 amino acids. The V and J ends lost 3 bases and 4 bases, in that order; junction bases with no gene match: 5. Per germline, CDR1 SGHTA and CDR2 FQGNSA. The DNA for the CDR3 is TGTGCCAGCAGCTTTAGGGGACAGGGGCGAGAGACCCAGTACTTC. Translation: CASSFRGQGRETQYF.

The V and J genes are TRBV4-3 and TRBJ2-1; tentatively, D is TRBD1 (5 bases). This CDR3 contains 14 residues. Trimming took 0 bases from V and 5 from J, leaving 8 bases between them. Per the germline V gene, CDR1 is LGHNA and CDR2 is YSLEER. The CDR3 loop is CASSQEAGHNEQFF. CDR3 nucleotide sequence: TGCGCCAGCAGCCAAGAGGCAGGGCACAATGAGCAGTTCTTC.

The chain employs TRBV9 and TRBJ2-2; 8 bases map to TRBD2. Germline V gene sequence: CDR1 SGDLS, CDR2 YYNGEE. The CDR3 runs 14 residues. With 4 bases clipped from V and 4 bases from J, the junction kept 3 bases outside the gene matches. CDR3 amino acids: CASSPRGGTGELFF. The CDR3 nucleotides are TGTGCCAGCAGCCCTCGGGGGGGCACCGGGGAGCTGTTTTTT.

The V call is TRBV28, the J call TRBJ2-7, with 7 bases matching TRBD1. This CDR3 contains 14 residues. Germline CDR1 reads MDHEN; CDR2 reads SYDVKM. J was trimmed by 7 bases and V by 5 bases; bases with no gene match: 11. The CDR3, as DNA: TGTGCCAGCAGTCGACAGGGTTTAGGCCGAGAGCAGTACTTC. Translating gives CASSRQGLGREQYF.

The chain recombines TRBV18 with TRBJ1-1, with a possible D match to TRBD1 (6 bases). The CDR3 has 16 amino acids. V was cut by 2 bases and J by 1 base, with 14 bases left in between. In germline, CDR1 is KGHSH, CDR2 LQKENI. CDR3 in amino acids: CASSPRRTDSNTEAFF. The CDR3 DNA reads TGTGCCAGCTCACCAAGGCGGACAGACTCGAACACTGAAGCTTTCTTT.

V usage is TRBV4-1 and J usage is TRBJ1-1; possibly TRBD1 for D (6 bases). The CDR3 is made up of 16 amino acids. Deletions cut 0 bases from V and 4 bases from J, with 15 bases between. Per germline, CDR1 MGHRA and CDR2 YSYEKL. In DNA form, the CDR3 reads TGCGCCAGCAGCCAAGATCATACAGGGATCAGCACTGAAGCTTTCTTT. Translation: CASSQDHTGISTEAFF.

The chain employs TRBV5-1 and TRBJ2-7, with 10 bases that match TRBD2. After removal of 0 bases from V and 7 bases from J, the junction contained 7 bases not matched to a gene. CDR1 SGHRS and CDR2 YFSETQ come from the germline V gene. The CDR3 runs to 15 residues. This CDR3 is CASSLAASGSSEQYF. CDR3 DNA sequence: TGCGCCAGCAGCTTGGCGGCTAGCGGGAGTTCTGAGCAGTACTTC. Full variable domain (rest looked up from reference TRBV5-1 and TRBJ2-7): KAGVTQTPRYLIKTRGQQVTLSCSPISGHRSVSWYQQTPGQGLQFLFEYFSETQRNKGNFPGRFSGRQFSNSRSEMNVSTLELGDSALYLCASSLAASGSSEQYFGPGTRLTVT.

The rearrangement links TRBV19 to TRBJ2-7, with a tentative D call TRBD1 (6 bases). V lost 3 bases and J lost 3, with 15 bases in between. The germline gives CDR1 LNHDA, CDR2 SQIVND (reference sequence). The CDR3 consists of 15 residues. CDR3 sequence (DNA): TGTGCCAGTAGTATCCGGGACACATACCTCTACGAGCAGTACTTC. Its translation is CASSIRDTYLYEQYF.

This chain's CDR3 is CASSKGVQGYTF. In nucleotides, the CDR3 is TGTGCCAGCAGCAAGGGGGTCCAGGGCTACACCTTC. The chain employs TRBV7-9 and TRBJ1-2; D might be TRBD1 (6 bases). This CDR3 spans 12 amino acids. Germline CDR1 and CDR2: SEHNR and FQNEAQ (reference sequence). Trimming cost V 5 bases and J 8 bases, with 12 bases left between them.

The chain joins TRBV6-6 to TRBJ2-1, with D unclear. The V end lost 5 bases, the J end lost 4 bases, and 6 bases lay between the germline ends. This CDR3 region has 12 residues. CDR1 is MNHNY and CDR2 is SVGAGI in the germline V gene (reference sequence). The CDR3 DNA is TGTGCCAGCAGTACAAATTACAATGAGCAGTTCTTC. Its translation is CASSTNYNEQFF.

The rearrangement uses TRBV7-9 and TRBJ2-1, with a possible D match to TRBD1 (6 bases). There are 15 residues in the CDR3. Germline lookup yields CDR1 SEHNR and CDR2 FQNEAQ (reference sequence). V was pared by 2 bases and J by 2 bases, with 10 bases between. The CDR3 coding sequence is TGTGCCAGCAGCTTACAGACAGGAGCCTACAATGAGCAGTTCTTC. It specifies CASSLQTGAYNEQFF.